This TCR beta chain stems from a study of CD8 T cells in Susac syndrome. Findings and caveats of the study: The study admitted that it had a relatively small number of individuals in its TCR sequencing and HLA analysis.

Multiple sclerosis controls were treatment-naive patients with stable or active relapsing-remitting disease. TEMRA cells were FACS-enriched, and CD8+ and CD4+ T cells were isolated negatively. Trimming shortened V by 2 bases and J by 6 bases, and 10 bases separated the two germline ends. The CDR3 loop spans 13 amino acids. Per the germline V gene, CDR1 is MNHEY and CDR2 is SVGAGI. Concerning this clonotype itself: The antigen is unknown.

RNA totalling roughly 0.45 to 1 ug underwent reverse transcription with random hexamers. The method of amplification for TCR beta CDR3 was immunoSEQ multiplex PCR, covering 54 Vbeta and 13 Jbeta. TCRdb recomputed calls from the immunoSEQ multiplex PCR reads with MiXCR, one row per CDR3 protein. The table shows about 200,000 distinct CDR3 sequences, with around nine tenths occurring only once. The chain carries TRBV6-5 and TRBJ1-1, with unresolved D. This receptor was identified in a human donor with multiple sclerosis. Sequencing used CD8+ T cells from PBMCs. The CDR3 DNA follows: TGTGCCAGCAGTTACCATGGCGGGGCTGAAGCTTTCTTT. This translates into CASSYHGGAEAFF.